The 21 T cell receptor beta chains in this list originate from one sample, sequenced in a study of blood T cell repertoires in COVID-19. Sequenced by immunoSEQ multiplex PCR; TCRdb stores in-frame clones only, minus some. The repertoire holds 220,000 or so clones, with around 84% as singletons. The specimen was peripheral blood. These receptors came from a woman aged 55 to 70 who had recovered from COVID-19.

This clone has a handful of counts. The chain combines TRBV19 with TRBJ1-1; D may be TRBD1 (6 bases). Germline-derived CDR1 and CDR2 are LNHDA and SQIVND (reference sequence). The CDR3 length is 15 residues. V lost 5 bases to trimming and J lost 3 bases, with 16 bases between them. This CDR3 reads CASSSDSRGHTEAFF. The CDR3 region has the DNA TGTGCCAGTAGTTCGGATTCCAGGGGACACACTGAAGCTTTCTTT.

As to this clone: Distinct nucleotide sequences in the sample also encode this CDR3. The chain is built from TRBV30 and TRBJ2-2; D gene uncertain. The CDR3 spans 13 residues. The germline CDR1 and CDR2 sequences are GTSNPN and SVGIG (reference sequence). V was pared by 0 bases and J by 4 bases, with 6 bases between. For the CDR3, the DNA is TGTGCCTGGAGTGTTATTAGCACCGGGGAGCTGTTTTTT. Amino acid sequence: CAWSVISTGELFF.

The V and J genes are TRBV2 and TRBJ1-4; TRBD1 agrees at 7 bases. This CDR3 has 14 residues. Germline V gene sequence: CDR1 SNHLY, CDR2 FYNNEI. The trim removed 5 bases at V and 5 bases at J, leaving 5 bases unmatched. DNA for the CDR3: TGTGCCAGCAGTAAGGGACAGCCGAATGAAAAACTGTTTTTT. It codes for CASSKGQPNEKLFF.

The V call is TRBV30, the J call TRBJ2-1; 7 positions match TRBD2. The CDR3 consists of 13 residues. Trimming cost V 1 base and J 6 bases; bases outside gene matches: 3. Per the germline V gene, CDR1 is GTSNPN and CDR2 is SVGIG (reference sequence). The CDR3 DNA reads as TGTGCCTGGAGTGCGTGGACTAGCAATGAGCAGTTCTTC. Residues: CAWSAWTSNEQFF.

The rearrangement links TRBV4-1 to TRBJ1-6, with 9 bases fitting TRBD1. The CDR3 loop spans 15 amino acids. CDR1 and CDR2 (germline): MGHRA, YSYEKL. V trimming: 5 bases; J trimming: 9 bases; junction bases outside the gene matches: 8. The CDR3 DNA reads TGCGCCAGCAGCACCGGACAGGGGTTGGGTTCACCCCTCCACTTT. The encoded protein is CASSTGQGLGSPLHF.

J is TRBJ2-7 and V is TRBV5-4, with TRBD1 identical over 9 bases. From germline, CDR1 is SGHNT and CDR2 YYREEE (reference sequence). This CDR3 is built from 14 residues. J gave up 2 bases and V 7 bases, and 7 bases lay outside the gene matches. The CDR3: CASGDRVGPYEQYF. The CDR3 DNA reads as TGTGCCAGCGGGGACAGGGTAGGACCCTACGAGCAGTACTTC.

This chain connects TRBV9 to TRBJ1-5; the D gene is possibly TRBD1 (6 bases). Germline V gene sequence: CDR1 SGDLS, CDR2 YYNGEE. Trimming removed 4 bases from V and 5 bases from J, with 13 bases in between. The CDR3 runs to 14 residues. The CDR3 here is CASSPAGTHQPQHF. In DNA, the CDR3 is TGTGCCAGCAGCCCGGCCGGGACACATCAGCCCCAGCATTTT.

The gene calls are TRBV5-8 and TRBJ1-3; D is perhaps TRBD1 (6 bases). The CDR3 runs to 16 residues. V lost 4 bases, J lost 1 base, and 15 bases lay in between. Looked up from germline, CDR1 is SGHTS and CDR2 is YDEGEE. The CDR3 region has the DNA TGTGCCAGCAGCCGAGGGGGACGGCCATCTGGAAACACCATATATTTT. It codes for CASSRGGRPSGNTIYF.

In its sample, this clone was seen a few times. The CDR3 sequence: CASSVTGSGQPQHF. The CDR3 DNA follows: TGTGCCAGCAGTGTTACAGGGAGTGGTCAGCCCCAGCATTTT. The J gene is TRBJ1-5, the V gene TRBV25-1, with D perhaps TRBD1 (6 bases). The length of the CDR3 is 14 residues. V gave up 4 bases and J gave up 6 bases, with 13 bases separating them. Germline loops: CDR1 MGHDK, CDR2 SYGVNS.

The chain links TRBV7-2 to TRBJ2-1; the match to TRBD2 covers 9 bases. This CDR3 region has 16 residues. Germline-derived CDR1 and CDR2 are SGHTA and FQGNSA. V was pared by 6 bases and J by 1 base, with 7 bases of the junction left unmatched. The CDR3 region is CASRYSGGFSYNEQFF. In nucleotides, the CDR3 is TGTGCCAGCAGATATAGCGGGGGTTTTTCCTACAATGAGCAGTTCTTC.

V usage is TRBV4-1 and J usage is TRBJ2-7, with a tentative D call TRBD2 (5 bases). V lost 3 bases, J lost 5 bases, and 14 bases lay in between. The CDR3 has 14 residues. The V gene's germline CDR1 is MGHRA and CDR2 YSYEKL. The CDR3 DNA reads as TGCGCCAGCAGCCATACACAGTCGGGGAACGAGCAGTACTTC. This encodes CASSHTQSGNEQYF.

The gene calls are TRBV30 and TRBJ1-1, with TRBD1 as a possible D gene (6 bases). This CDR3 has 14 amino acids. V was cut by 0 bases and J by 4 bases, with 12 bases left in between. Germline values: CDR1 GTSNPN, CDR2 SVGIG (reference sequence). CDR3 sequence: CAWSVLVRGTEAFF. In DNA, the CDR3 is TGTGCCTGGAGTGTACTAGTCAGGGGCACTGAAGCTTTCTTT.

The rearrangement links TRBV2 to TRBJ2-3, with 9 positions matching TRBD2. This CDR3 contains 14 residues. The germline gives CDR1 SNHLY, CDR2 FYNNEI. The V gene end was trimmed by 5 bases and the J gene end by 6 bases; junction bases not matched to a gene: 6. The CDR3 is CASSFERGADTQYF. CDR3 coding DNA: TGTGCCAGCAGTTTTGAGCGGGGGGCGGATACGCAGTATTTT.

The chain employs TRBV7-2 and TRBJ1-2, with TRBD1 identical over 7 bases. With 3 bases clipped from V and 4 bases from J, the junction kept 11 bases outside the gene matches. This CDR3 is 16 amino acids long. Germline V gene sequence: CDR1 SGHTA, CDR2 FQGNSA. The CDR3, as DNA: TGTGCCAGCAGCTTCGATAGAGGCCAGGGGGGCTATGGCTACACCTTC. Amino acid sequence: CASSFDRGQGGYGYTF. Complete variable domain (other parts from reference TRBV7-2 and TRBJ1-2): GAGVSQSPSNKVTEKGKDVELRCDPISGHTALYWYRQSLGQGLEFLIYFQGNSAPDKSGLPSDRFSAERTGGSVSTLTIQRTQQEDSAVYLCASSFDRGQGGYGYTFGSGTRLTVV.

The DNA for the CDR3 is TGCGCCAGCAGCCAGGAAAGGGTGGCGGGCGAAAAACTGTTTTTT. It is translated as CASSQERVAGEKLFF. The chain joins TRBV4-3 to TRBJ1-4, with D uncertain. This CDR3 spans 15 amino acids. V lost 3 bases and J lost 8, with 16 bases in between. Looked up from germline, CDR1 is LGHNA and CDR2 is YSLEER.

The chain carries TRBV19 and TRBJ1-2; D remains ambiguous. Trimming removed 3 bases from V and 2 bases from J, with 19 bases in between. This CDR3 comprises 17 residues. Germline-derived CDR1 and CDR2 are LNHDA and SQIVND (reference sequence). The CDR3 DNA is TGTGCCAGTAGTATTTCACGGGGAGTGGTTCGGAACTATGGCTACACCTTC. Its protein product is CASSISRGVVRNYGYTF.

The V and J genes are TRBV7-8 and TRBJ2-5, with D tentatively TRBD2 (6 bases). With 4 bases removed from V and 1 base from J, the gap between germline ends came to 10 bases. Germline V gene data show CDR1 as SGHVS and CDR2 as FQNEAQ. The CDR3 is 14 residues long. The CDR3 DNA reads TGTGCCAGCAGCTGGCCGGGACTCCAAGAGACCCAGTACTTC. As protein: CASSWPGLQETQYF.

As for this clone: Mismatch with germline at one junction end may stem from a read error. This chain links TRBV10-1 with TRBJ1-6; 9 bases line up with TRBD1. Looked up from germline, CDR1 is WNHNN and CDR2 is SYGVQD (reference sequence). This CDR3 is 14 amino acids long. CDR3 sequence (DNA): TGCGCCAGCATTGAGGGACAGGGCAATTCACCCCTCCACTTT. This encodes CASIEGQGNSPLHF.

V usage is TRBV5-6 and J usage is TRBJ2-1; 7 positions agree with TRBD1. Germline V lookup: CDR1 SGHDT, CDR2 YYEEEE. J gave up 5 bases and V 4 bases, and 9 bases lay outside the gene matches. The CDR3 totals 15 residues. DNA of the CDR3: TGTGCCAGCAGCGGGATCGGGACAGAAAACAATGAGCAGTTCTTC. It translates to CASSGIGTENNEQFF. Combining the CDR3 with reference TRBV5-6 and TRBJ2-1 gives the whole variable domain DAGVTQSPTHLIKTRGQQVTLRCSPKSGHDTVSWYQQALGQGPQFIFQYYEEEERQRGNFPDRFSGHQFPNYSSELNVNALLLGDSALYLCASSGIGTENNEQFFGPGTRLTVL.

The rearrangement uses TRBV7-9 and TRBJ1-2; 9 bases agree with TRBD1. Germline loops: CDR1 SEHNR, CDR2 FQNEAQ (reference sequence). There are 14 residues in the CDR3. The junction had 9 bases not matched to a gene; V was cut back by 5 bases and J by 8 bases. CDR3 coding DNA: TGTGCCAGCAGCCCACCGGGACAGGGAGTAGGCTACACCTTC. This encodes CASSPPGQGVGYTF.

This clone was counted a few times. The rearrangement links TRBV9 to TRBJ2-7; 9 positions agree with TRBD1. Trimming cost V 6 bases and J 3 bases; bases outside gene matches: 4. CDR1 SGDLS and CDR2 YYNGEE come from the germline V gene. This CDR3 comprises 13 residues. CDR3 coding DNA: TGTGCCAGCAACCCGACAGGGGGCTACGAGCAGTACTTC. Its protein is CASNPTGGYEQYF.